These 27 T cell receptor beta chains share one sample of origin, sequenced in a study of T cell responses to AZD1222 COVID-19 vaccine. Produced via immunoSEQ multiplex PCR; TCRdb's table is partial and in-frame only. This sample carries 150,000 to 180,000 clones, about nine tenths of them seen once, and the ten largest clones take approximately 5.1%. The material was peripheral blood, obtained on day 0 of MenACWY control vaccination. These receptors originate from an adult in good health.

The count of this clone is one. The same CDR3 also results from other DNA sequences found in this sample. The rearrangement joins TRBV7-2 to TRBJ1-5, with D possibly TRBD1 on 6 matching bases. Germline V gene data show CDR1 as SGHTA and CDR2 as FQGNSA. This CDR3 contains 15 residues. V gave up 1 base and J gave up 1 base, with 8 bases separating them. This CDR3 is CASSLGGGSNQPQHF. Written as DNA, the CDR3 is TGTGCCAGCAGCTTAGGGGGGGGCAGCAATCAGCCCCAGCATTTT. The full variable domain, with the rest looked up from reference TRBV7-2 and TRBJ1-5, is GAGVSQSPSNKVTEKGKDVELRCDPISGHTALYWYRQSLGQGLEFLIYFQGNSAPDKSGLPSDRFSAERTGGSVSTLTIQRTQQEDSAVYLCASSLGGGSNQPQHFGDGTRLSIL.

The CDR3, as DNA: TGCGCCAGCAGCTTACCTACCGGGACAGCGTTTGAAAAACTGTTTTTT. It specifies CASSLPTGTAFEKLFF. The chain carries TRBV5-1 and TRBJ1-4; 7 bases line up with TRBD1. Trimming removed 2 bases from V and 7 bases from J; junction bases left unmatched: 11. This CDR3 has 16 residues. The germline V gene encodes CDR1 SGHRS and CDR2 YFSETQ. The whole variable domain, remainder taken from reference TRBV5-1 and TRBJ1-4, is KAGVTQTPRYLIKTRGQQVTLSCSPISGHRSVSWYQQTPGQGLQFLFEYFSETQRNKGNFPGRFSGRQFSNSRSEMNVSTLELGDSALYLCASSLPTGTAFEKLFFGSGTQLSVL.

The rearrangement links TRBV3-1 (or the pseudogene TRBV3-2) to TRBJ1-4; TRBD1 might be the D (6 bases). CDR1 and CDR2 from the germline V gene are LGHDT and YNNKEL (reference sequence). V dropped 4 bases and J dropped 6 bases, with 18 bases sitting between them. The CDR3 is 16 residues long. CDR3 region: CASSPQGGYSDEKLFF. For the CDR3, the DNA is TGTGCCAGCAGCCCTCAAGGGGGTTATTCCGATGAAAAACTGTTTTTT.

This chain uses TRBV29-1 with TRBJ1-1; 7 nucleotides match TRBD1. The germline CDR1 and CDR2 sequences are SQVTM and ANQGSEA. Trimming took 7 bases from V and 1 from J; bases not matched to a gene: 9. This CDR3 comprises 14 residues. The CDR3 reads CSARGWTGNTEAFF. The CDR3 DNA is TGCAGCGCCCGCGGCTGGACAGGGAACACTGAAGCTTTCTTT.

V gene TRBV14 combines with J gene TRBJ2-7; D remains ambiguous. V was pared by 2 bases and J by 0 bases, with 11 bases between. The germline V gene encodes CDR1 SGHDN and CDR2 FVKESK. CDR3 size: 15 residues. The CDR3 loop is CASSQWAGYSYEQYF. The CDR3 DNA sequence: TGTGCCAGCAGCCAATGGGCCGGATACTCCTACGAGCAGTACTTC.

J is TRBJ2-5 and V is TRBV6-5, with TRBD2 identical over 11 bases. The germline V gene encodes CDR1 MNHEY and CDR2 SVGAGI. J gave up 3 bases and V 6 bases, and 3 bases lay outside the gene matches. The CDR3 is 14 amino acids. The CDR3 region has the DNA TGTGCCAGCAGGCTGGGACTAGCGGAAGAGACCCAGTACTTC. Its protein product is CASRLGLAEETQYF.

This rearrangement joins TRBV5-1 to TRBJ2-3, with 11 positions matching TRBD1. Germline V gives CDR1 SGHRS, CDR2 YFSETQ. CDR3 length: 14 residues. Unmatched junction bases numbered 3, after V lost 4 bases and J lost 5 bases. CDR3 in amino acids: CASSPGQGVDTQYF. The CDR3 DNA sequence: TGCGCCAGCAGCCCGGGACAGGGGGTAGATACGCAGTATTTT.

A remark on this clone: A junction boundary mismatches the germline segment, possibly from a read error. The genes are TRBV2 and TRBJ2-5; TRBD2 matches at 12 bases. Germline CDR1 is SNHLY and CDR2 is FYNNEI. This CDR3 region has 16 residues. CDR3 region: CASSEGLAGDQGTQYF. CDR3 sequence (DNA): TGTGCCAGCAGTGAAGGACTAGCGGGGGACCAAGGGACCCAGTACTTC.

This clone was found a few times. The chain has TRBV25-1 and TRBJ2-7, with unresolved D. V was trimmed by 3 bases and J by 4 bases, leaving 4 bases between them. From germline, CDR1 is MGHDK and CDR2 SYGVNS. The CDR3 contains 11 residues. The CDR3 nucleotides are TGTGCCAGCAGTGAGAATTACGAGCAGTACTTC. Its protein is CASSENYEQYF.

This clone has a single count. This chain uses TRBV6-5 with TRBJ2-2, with D hard to call. The CDR3 has 12 residues. The V gene's germline CDR1 is MNHEY and CDR2 SVGAGI. The V end was cut by 6 bases, the J end by 0 bases, with 2 bases between. CDR3 protein: CASRPNTGELFF. CDR3 nucleotide sequence: TGTGCCAGCAGACCGAACACCGGGGAGCTGTTTTTT.

This clone showed up just a few times. This sequence joins TRBV19 and TRBJ1-4; D remains unclear. The germline V gene has CDR1 LNHDA and CDR2 SQIVND (reference sequence). V dropped 4 bases and J dropped 8 bases, with 8 bases sitting between them. The CDR3 length is 12 residues. This CDR3 reads CASSTPPEKLFF. In DNA form, the CDR3 reads TGTGCCAGTAGTACCCCGCCCGAAAAACTGTTTTTT.

V and J are TRBV19 and TRBJ2-5, with D unresolved. CDR3 length equals 13 residues. Per the germline V gene, CDR1 is LNHDA and CDR2 is SQIVND (reference sequence). The V and J ends lost 3 bases and 5 bases respectively, with 10 bases between them. This chain's CDR3 is CASSMGPVETQYF. DNA for the CDR3: TGTGCCAGTAGTATGGGCCCAGTGGAGACCCAGTACTTC.

V usage is TRBV6-5 and J usage is TRBJ2-1; D is perhaps TRBD2 (5 bases). Trimming removed 5 bases at V and 0 bases at J, with 11 bases between. The germline gives CDR1 MNHEY, CDR2 SVGAGI. The CDR3 covers 15 residues. The CDR3 nucleotides read TGTGCCAGCAGTCAGGACTCGCCCTCCTACAATGAGCAGTTCTTC. It yields the protein CASSQDSPSYNEQFF.

V and J are TRBV28 and TRBJ1-2, with 7 nucleotides matching TRBD1. Germline V CDR1 and CDR2: MDHEN, SYDVKM. This CDR3 region has 14 residues. V dropped 4 bases and J dropped 3; count of bases not matched to a gene: 5. This chain's CDR3 is CASSSGGVDYGYTF. In DNA form, the CDR3 reads TGTGCCAGCAGTTCAGGGGGGGTGGACTATGGCTACACCTTC.

This clone has just one count. The chain is built from TRBV2 and TRBJ2-5, with D tentatively TRBD1 or TRBD2 (5 bases each). The CDR3 consists of 16 residues. Germline V gene sequence: CDR1 SNHLY, CDR2 FYNNEI. V dropped 6 bases and J dropped 5 bases, with 22 bases sitting between them. CDR3 sequence (DNA): TGTGCCAGCAGCGAACGACGGGGCTTAGACTGGGAGACCCAGTACTTC. Its translation: CASSERRGLDWETQYF.

The rearrangement joins TRBV27 to TRBJ2-5; weak D call: TRBD2 (5 bases). With 5 bases removed from V and 1 base from J, the gap between germline ends came to 11 bases. The CDR3 contains 14 residues. The V gene's germline CDR1 is MNHEY and CDR2 SMNVEV (reference sequence). CDR3: CASSPPGVQETQYF. CDR3 nucleotide sequence: TGTGCCAGCAGTCCTCCCGGGGTCCAAGAGACCCAGTACTTC.

The chain recombines TRBV10-3 with TRBJ1-6, with D possibly TRBD1 on 5 matching bases. CDR3 size: 15 residues. The germline gives CDR1 ENHRY, CDR2 SYGVKD. The V gene lost 11 bases and the J gene lost 5 bases, with 19 bases spanning the gap. The CDR3 DNA is TGTGCCGTCTCACTCTCTGGGGCCGATAATTCACCCCTCCACTTT. It translates to CAVSLSGADNSPLHF.

V is TRBV2 and J is TRBJ2-3; TRBD2 agrees at 10 bases. This CDR3 contains 14 residues. CDR1 is SNHLY and CDR2 is FYNNEI in the germline V gene. The V segment lost 9 bases and the J segment 3 bases; nucleotides outside the gene matches: 6. CDR3 coding DNA: TGTGCCAGTCTAAGCGGGAGGGGGACAGATACGCAGTATTTT. This codes for CASLSGRGTDTQYF.

J is TRBJ1-1 and V is TRBV7-9; D not certain. The V end was cut by 5 bases, the J end by 6 bases, with 19 bases between. There are 15 residues in the CDR3. Germline lookup yields CDR1 SEHNR and CDR2 FQNEAQ (reference sequence). DNA of the CDR3: TGTGCCAGCAGCCAACCCCCAAAGCTGTCCCCTGAAGCTTTCTTT. Translation gives CASSQPPKLSPEAFF.

This chain uses TRBV5-1 with TRBJ2-1; 8 bases are a match to TRBD1. The CDR3 spans 18 residues. The ends lost 1 base at V and 0 bases at J; junction bases unmatched: 9. In germline, CDR1 is SGHRS, CDR2 YFSETQ. Here the CDR3 DNA reads TGCGCCAGCAGCTTGTGGGGACAGGCCGCCAACTCCTACAATGAGCAGTTCTTC. It encodes CASSLWGQAANSYNEQFF. Combining the CDR3 with reference TRBV5-1 and TRBJ2-1 gives the whole variable domain KAGVTQTPRYLIKTRGQQVTLSCSPISGHRSVSWYQQTPGQGLQFLFEYFSETQRNKGNFPGRFSGRQFSNSRSEMNVSTLELGDSALYLCASSLWGQAANSYNEQFFGPGTRLTVL.

The rearrangement links TRBV9 to TRBJ1-1; 8 bases line up with TRBD1. Germline CDR1 reads SGDLS; CDR2 reads YYNGEE. With V trimmed by 4 bases and J by 6 bases, 8 bases remained unmatched. The CDR3 has 14 residues. The CDR3 region has the DNA TGTGCCAGCAGCACTGGGGCAGGGGGCGCTGAAGCTTTCTTT. Translated: CASSTGAGGAEAFF.

CDR3 nucleotides: TGTGCCAGCAGCCATCGATTAGGGTCAGATACGCAGTATTTT. It yields the protein CASSHRLGSDTQYF. The J gene is TRBJ2-3, the V gene TRBV3-1 (or the pseudogene TRBV3-2); no reliable D call. V lost 3 bases and J lost 4, with 11 bases in between. Per germline, CDR1 LGHDT and CDR2 YNNKEL (reference sequence). The CDR3 has 14 residues.

The chain uses TRBV20-1 and TRBJ1-2; D remains unclear. Trimming cost V 3 bases and J 6 bases, with 8 bases left between them. This CDR3 spans 11 amino acids. Germline CDR1 reads DFQATT; CDR2 reads SNEGSKA (reference sequence). CDR3 in DNA: TGCAGTGCTAGGTCGGTGCATGGCTACACCTTC. Translated: CSARSVHGYTF.

The genes are TRBV30 and TRBJ2-7; tentative D call: TRBD1 (5 bases). Germline lookup yields CDR1 GTSNPN and CDR2 SVGIG (reference sequence). The CDR3 loop spans 13 amino acids. Trimming took off 4 bases at V and 7 bases at J, with 17 bases between the two ends. The CDR3 region has the DNA TGTGCCTGGAAGGTACAGGCTACTCGGGAGCAGTACTTC. Translating gives CAWKVQATREQYF.

The V gene is TRBV6-5, the J gene TRBJ2-1; TRBD1 might be the D (6 bases). Germline V gives CDR1 MNHEY, CDR2 SVGAGI. The V gene lost 5 bases and the J gene lost 7 bases, with 15 bases spanning the gap. There are 14 residues in the CDR3. The DNA for the CDR3 is TGTGCCAGCAGTCTCCGAGCCAGGGGAAATGAGCAGTTCTTC. Protein: CASSLRARGNEQFF.

In DNA form, the CDR3 reads TGTGCCAGCAGCCAGAGGAATGAAAAACTGTTTTTT. Residues: CASSQRNEKLFF. V gene TRBV7-8 combines with J gene TRBJ1-4; D remains unclear. Germline assignment: CDR1 SGHVS and CDR2 FQNEAQ. The CDR3 contains 12 residues. The V end lost 5 bases, the J end lost 5 bases, and 6 bases lay between the germline ends.

The chain employs TRBV7-6 and TRBJ1-5; D is unresolved. This CDR3 contains 17 residues. V lost 0 bases to trimming and J lost 2 bases, with 14 bases between them. CDR1 and CDR2 from the germline V gene are SGHVS and FNYEAQ. The CDR3, as DNA: TGTGCCAGCAGCTTAGCGCCCGGGCCCGGGGGCAATCAGCCCCAGCATTTT. This encodes CASSLAPGPGGNQPQHF.